Shown below are 18 T cell receptor beta chains from a single sample sequenced in a study of T-cell memory formation after mild COVID-19 (dated by TCRdb to about 2021). Libraries were made using 5' RACE. The instrument was an Illumina NovaSeq 6000. The public reads were reanalyzed by TCRdb: fastp trimming at Q25, MiXCR alignment, in-frame beta chains only. Under each unique CDR3 protein, matching rows form one entry showing the most common genes and DNA. The sample profile shows hundreds of thousands of distinct CDR3 sequences; 16% of them were found once. The top ten constitute about a fifth of the sample. The sample taken for sequencing was PBMCs or a T cell subset sorted from them (not recorded which). These receptors all come from a man aged 18-30 years who had mild COVID-19 (a few samples of this study predate the infection). The sample titles of this study are shuffled in the database, so cell type and time point are left out; the donor was told from shared clones.

This clonotype came up a few times. V usage is TRBV4-1 and J usage is TRBJ1-5; 10 positions agree with TRBD1. Germline CDR1 is MGHRA and CDR2 is YSYEKL. V lost 1 base, J lost 5 bases, and 5 bases stayed unmatched. This CDR3 has 16 residues. CDR3 DNA: TGCGCCAGCAGCCAAGTGATCGGGACAGGGGATCAGCCCCAGCATTTT. Its translation: CASSQVIGTGDQPQHF.

This clonotype came up a few times. The genes are TRBV12-3 or TRBV12-4 and TRBJ2-5; D possibly corresponds to TRBD2 (5 bases). CDR3 length equals 19 residues. V lost 3 bases to trimming and J lost 5 bases, with 28 bases between them. The CDR3 DNA is TGTGCCAGCAGTTTCGGTACTGCGAACCAGAACCGACCGGGGGAGACCCAGTACTTC. It specifies CASSFGTANQNRPGETQYF.

The gene calls are TRBV24-1 and TRBJ2-1, with 9 bases aligning to TRBD2. The CDR3 spans 17 residues. V trimming: 5 bases; J trimming: 9 bases; junction bases outside the gene matches: 16. Germline V gene lookup returns CDR1 KGHDR and CDR2 SFDVKD. CDR3 nucleotide sequence: TGTGCCACCAGTGGGCCCTGGGGGGCGGGGGGGCACGGTGAGCAGTTCTTC. Amino acid sequence: CATSGPWGAGGHGEQFF.

Only a few counts were recorded for this clonotype. The chain carries TRBV7-2 and TRBJ2-3; 7 bases align to TRBD2. The V segment lost 4 bases and the J segment 6 bases; nucleotides outside the gene matches: 13. The CDR3 length is 16 residues. Per the germline V gene, CDR1 is SGHTA and CDR2 is FQGNSA. CDR3 sequence reads: CASSSTGTTSGDTQYF. CDR3 coding DNA: TGTGCCAGCAGCTCTACCGGGACTACGTCGGGGGATACGCAGTATTTT. The complete variable domain, with remaining parts taken from reference TRBV7-2 and TRBJ2-3, reads GAGVSQSPSNKVTEKGKDVELRCDPISGHTALYWYRQSLGQGLEFLIYFQGNSAPDKSGLPSDRFSAERTGGSVSTLTIQRTQQEDSAVYLCASSSTGTTSGDTQYFGPGTRLTVL.

This chain uses TRBV5-1 with TRBJ2-3; 7 nucleotides agree with TRBD2. The J segment lost 6 bases and the V segment lost 1 base, leaving 14 bases of the junction unmatched. The V gene's germline CDR1 is SGHRS and CDR2 YFSETQ. The CDR3 length is 17 residues. The CDR3 DNA reads TGCGCCAGCAGCTTGCTCGGGAGGACGAAGGGCGGTGATACGCAGTATTTT. Translating gives CASSLLGRTKGGDTQYF.

This clonotype was picked up a small number of times. The J gene is TRBJ1-1, the V gene TRBV6-4, with TRBD1 as a possible D gene (5 bases). Germline lookup yields CDR1 MRHNA and CDR2 SNTAGT. Between the trimmed V and J ends, which lost 3 bases and 6 bases, there was a span of 8 bases. CDR3 length: 12 residues. The CDR3 sequence is CASSDGGAEAFF. The CDR3 DNA follows: TGTGCCAGCAGTGATGGGGGGGCTGAAGCTTTCTTT.

The chain uses TRBV29-1 and TRBJ1-1; D not certain. Germline V gene data show CDR1 as SQVTM and CDR2 as ANQGSEA. The CDR3 extends over 13 amino acids. CDR3 nucleotide sequence: TGCAGTTCCAGGATAAGTTCTTACACTGAAGCTTTCTTT. Amino acid sequence: CSSRISSYTEAFF.

The chain uses TRBV5-1 and TRBJ2-7; TRBD2 agrees at 10 bases. V trimming: 0 bases; J trimming: 1 base; junction bases outside the gene matches: 10. The V gene's germline CDR1 is SGHRS and CDR2 YFSETQ. The CDR3 loop spans 18 amino acids. The CDR3 here is CASSLAPSVSGGSYEQYV. The CDR3 coding sequence is TGCGCCAGCAGCTTGGCCCCCAGCGTTAGCGGGGGGTCCTACGAGCAGTACGTC.

This clonotype was seen many times. This chain links TRBV11-2 with TRBJ2-7, with 10 bases that match TRBD1. The CDR3 spans 13 residues. The J segment lost 4 bases and the V segment lost 5 bases, leaving 2 bases of the junction unmatched. CDR1 and CDR2 from the germline V gene are SGHAT and FQNNGV. The CDR3 region has the DNA TGTGCCAGCAGCCAGGACAGGGGGTACGAGCAGTACTTC. This gives the protein CASSQDRGYEQYF.

This clonotype showed up just a few times. The J gene is TRBJ2-7, the V gene TRBV4-1; 8 bases are shared with TRBD1. Germline-derived CDR1 and CDR2 are MGHRA and YSYEKL. The CDR3 is 15 residues long. Germline trimming cut 4 bases from V and 2 bases from J; bases unmatched to any gene: 7. DNA for the CDR3: TGCGCCAGCAGCCCTGGGACAGGCCGTACCTACGAGCAGTACTTC. Amino acid sequence: CASSPGTGRTYEQYF.

The rearrangement uses TRBV7-9 and TRBJ2-7; the D gene is possibly TRBD1 (7 bases). The CDR3 totals 15 residues. Germline V gene sequence: CDR1 SEHNR, CDR2 FQNEAQ (reference sequence). The V end was cut by 5 bases, the J end by 5 bases, with 19 bases between. For the CDR3, the DNA is TGTGCCAGCAGCCAGGGGGGCAGGATGGGCCACGAGCAGTACTTC. Its translation: CASSQGGRMGHEQYF. The variable domain in full, completed from reference TRBV7-9 and TRBJ2-7, reads DTGVSQNPRHKITKRGQNVTFRCDPISEHNRLYWYRQTLGQGPEFLTYFQNEAQLEKSRLLSDRFSAERPKGSFSTLEIQRTEQGDSAMYLCASSQGGRMGHEQYFGPGTRLTVT.

The genes are TRBV5-1 and TRBJ2-2, with TRBD2 as a possible D gene (5 bases). Germline-derived CDR1 and CDR2 are SGHRS and YFSETQ. The CDR3 extends over 14 amino acids. Trimming left V 4 bases short and J 2 bases short, with 9 bases between. Written as DNA, the CDR3 is TGCGCCAGCAGCGCCGGACTCAACACCGGGGAGCTGTTTTTT. This encodes CASSAGLNTGELFF.

This sequence joins TRBV3-1 and TRBJ2-7, with 8 bases that match TRBD1. The CDR3 totals 14 residues. CDR1 and CDR2 (germline): LGHDT, YNNKEL (reference sequence). J gave up 4 bases and V 0 bases, and 2 bases lay outside the gene matches. The CDR3 region is CASSQDHRGYEQYF. In nucleotides, the CDR3 is TGTGCCAGCAGCCAAGACCACAGGGGGTACGAGCAGTACTTC.

This clonotype was counted a few times. This chain joins TRBV4-3 and TRBJ1-1; no clear D. The CDR3 is 14 residues long. Trimming pared 0 bases from V and 7 bases from J, leaving 12 bases between. CDR1 LGHNA and CDR2 YSLEER come from the germline V gene. The chain's CDR3 is CASSQEASGYEAFF. CDR3 coding DNA: TGCGCCAGCAGCCAAGAGGCCTCGGGATATGAAGCTTTCTTT.

This clonotype was seen repeatedly, ten times or more. The V gene is TRBV12-3 or TRBV12-4, the J gene TRBJ2-3; 13 bases match TRBD2. The ends lost 6 bases at V and 9 bases at J; junction bases unmatched: 12. This CDR3 is built from 16 residues. In DNA, the CDR3 is TGTGCCAGCAGGCCTGGGACTAGCGGGGTACAGGGGACGCAGTATTTT. Protein product: CASRPGTSGVQGTQYF.

This clonotype occurred many times. A junction end diverges from the germline sequence, so it may reflect a read error. The chain employs TRBV12-3 or TRBV12-4 and TRBJ2-6; D gene ambiguous. This CDR3 region has 13 residues. CDR3 DNA: TGCGCCAGCAGAGAGTCTGGGGCCAACGTCCTGACTTTC. Encoded protein: CASRESGANVLTF.

V is TRBV29-1 and J is TRBJ1-1, with 7 bases matching TRBD1. This CDR3 comprises 13 residues. V gave up 6 bases and J gave up 3 bases; unmatched junction bases: 7. From germline, CDR1 is SQVTM and CDR2 ANQGSEA. CDR3 in DNA: TGCAGCGTGAACAGGGGATTTGACACTGAAGCTTTCTTT. Translating gives CSVNRGFDTEAFF.

This clonotype was picked up many times. The chain is built from TRBV20-1 and TRBJ2-3; perhaps TRBD2 as D (5 bases). Trimming took 2 bases from V and 3 from J, leaving 27 bases between them. This CDR3 has 19 amino acids. Germline V gene sequence: CDR1 DFQATT, CDR2 SNEGSKA (reference sequence). CDR3 sequence reads: CSARSLARRAYSVTDTQYF. In DNA, the CDR3 is TGCAGTGCTAGAAGCCTAGCTCGTAGGGCGTATTCGGTGACAGATACGCAGTATTTT.